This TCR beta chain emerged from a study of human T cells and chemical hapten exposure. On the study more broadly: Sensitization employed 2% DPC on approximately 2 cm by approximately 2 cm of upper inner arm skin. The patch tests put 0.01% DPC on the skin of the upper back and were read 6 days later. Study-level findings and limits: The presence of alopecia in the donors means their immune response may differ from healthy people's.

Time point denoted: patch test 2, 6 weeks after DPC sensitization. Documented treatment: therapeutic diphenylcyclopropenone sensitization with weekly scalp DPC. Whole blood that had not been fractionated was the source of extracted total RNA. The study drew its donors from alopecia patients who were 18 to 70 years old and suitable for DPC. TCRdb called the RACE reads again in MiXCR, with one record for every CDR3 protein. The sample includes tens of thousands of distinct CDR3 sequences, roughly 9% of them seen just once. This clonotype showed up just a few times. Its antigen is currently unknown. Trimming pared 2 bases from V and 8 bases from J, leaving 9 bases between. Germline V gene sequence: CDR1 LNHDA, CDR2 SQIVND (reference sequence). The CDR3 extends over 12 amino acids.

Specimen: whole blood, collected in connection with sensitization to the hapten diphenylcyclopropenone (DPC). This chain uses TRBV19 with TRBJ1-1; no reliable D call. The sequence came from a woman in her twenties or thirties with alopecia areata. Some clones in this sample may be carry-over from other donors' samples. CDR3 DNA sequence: TGTGCCAGTAGTATACTAGCGGGGGAAGCTTTCTTT. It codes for CASSILAGEAFF.